Listed here is a single T cell receptor (beta chain). This entry belongs to a study of control samples from healthy donors and cancer patients. Deletions cut 3 bases from V and 3 bases from J, with 8 bases between. Germline V lookup: CDR1 MDHEN, CDR2 SYDVKM. The CDR3 runs 13 residues. This table comes from immunoSEQ multiplex PCR, and its TCRdb copy is limited to in-frame clones, with some not included. The sample consists of some 120,000 clones, approximately 90% of them appearing once. The chain has TRBV28 and TRBJ1-1; D unresolved. The TCR comes from a man between 18 and 35 years old in good health. Source material: blood. The CDR3 region has the DNA TGTGCCAGCAGTTTCATGTCGGACACTGAAGCTTTCTTT. This gives the protein CASSFMSDTEAFF.